The 17 T cell receptor beta chains given below trace back to one sample, sequenced in a study of identical twins. TCRdb re-derived calls from the 5' RACE reads in MiXCR, one entry per CDR3 protein. The data hold about 690,000 distinct CDR3 sequences, with roughly 6% observed a single time. What was sequenced was naive T cells sorted from blood. Every receptor here comes from a man younger than 30 in good health.

The CDR3 DNA sequence: TGTGCCAGCAGCCTTCGGCGGGCTAGCGGGGCCCTTGGGCAGTTCTTC. Encoded protein: CASSLRRASGALGQFF. The gene calls are TRBV7-2 and TRBJ2-1; 9 bases map to TRBD2. Germline lookup yields CDR1 SGHTA and CDR2 FQGNSA. Trimming at V came to 5 bases and at J to 12 bases, leaving 17 bases not matched to a gene. This CDR3 region has 16 residues.

The chain recombines TRBV12-3 or TRBV12-4 with TRBJ2-5, with D perhaps assigned TRBD1 or TRBD2 (6 bases each). Trimming removed 8 bases from V and 5 bases from J, with 21 bases in between. The CDR3 is 15 amino acids. CDR3 loop: CASVRMGGVRETQYF. DNA of the CDR3: TGTGCCAGCGTAAGGATGGGGGGCGTGAGGGAGACCCAGTACTTC.

This clonotype came up a few times. The chain couples TRBV7-8 to TRBJ1-1; D not resolved. Germline V lookup: CDR1 SGHVS, CDR2 FQNEAQ. V gave up 0 bases and J gave up 4 bases, with 9 bases separating them. CDR3 length: 14 residues. The CDR3 spells CASSLAALGTEAFF. As DNA, the CDR3 is TGTGCCAGCAGCTTAGCGGCCCTGGGCACTGAAGCTTTCTTT.

In its sample, this clonotype was seen many times. The CDR3 nucleotides are TGCAGCGTTGGGACAGGGGGGTCACCCCTCCACTTT. Amino acids: CSVGTGGSPLHF. This rearrangement joins TRBV29-1 to TRBJ1-6; the match to TRBD1 covers 10 bases. CDR3 length equals 12 residues. V shed 4 bases and J 10 bases; nucleotides not matched to a gene: 1. In germline, CDR1 is SQVTM, CDR2 ANQGSEA.

Only a few counts were recorded for this clonotype. The chain carries TRBV3-1 and TRBJ2-2, with TRBD2 matching over 12 bases. This CDR3 spans 17 amino acids. Looked up from germline, CDR1 is LGHDT and CDR2 is YNNKEL (reference sequence). Trimming removed 1 base from V and 5 bases from J; junction bases left unmatched: 5. Written as DNA, the CDR3 is TGTGCCAGCAGCCAAGTGACTAGCGGGAGTCGTACCGGGGAGCTGTTTTTT. The encoded protein is CASSQVTSGSRTGELFF.

This clonotype has at least ten counts. The chain carries TRBV12-3 or TRBV12-4 and TRBJ2-1; perhaps TRBD2 as D (6 bases). CDR3 length equals 14 residues. With 6 bases removed from V and 4 bases from J, the gap between germline ends came to 13 bases. The DNA of the CDR3 is TGTGCCAGCAGGATAACCGGGACTTACAATGAGCAGTTCTTC. It encodes CASRITGTYNEQFF.

In DNA form, the CDR3 reads TGTGCCAGCAGCTTACGGACTAGCGGAGGAGATACGCAGTATTTT. It codes for CASSLRTSGGDTQYF. This chain links TRBV5-5 with TRBJ2-3; 10 positions match TRBD2. Per germline, CDR1 SGHKS and CDR2 YYEKEE (reference sequence). V lost 2 bases, J lost 5 bases, and 5 bases stayed unmatched. The CDR3 is made up of 15 amino acids.

In this sample, this clonotype turned up many times. CDR3 in amino acids: CASSPGLAERVYEQYF. The CDR3 DNA sequence: TGTGCCAGCAGCCCCGGACTAGCGGAAAGGGTCTACGAGCAGTACTTC. The genes are TRBV7-2 and TRBJ2-7; 10 nucleotides match TRBD2. The CDR3 runs to 16 residues. V shed 5 bases and J 3 bases; nucleotides not matched to a gene: 10. CDR1 is SGHTA, CDR2 FQGNSA, per germline.

Many counts were recorded for this clonotype. The chain employs TRBV5-1 and TRBJ2-7; 10 nucleotides line up with TRBD1. CDR1 is SGHRS and CDR2 is YFSETQ in the germline V gene. CDR3 length: 15 residues. J lost 4 bases, V lost 1 base, and 5 bases had no gene match. The CDR3: CASSLLTGGEYEQYV. For the CDR3, the DNA is TGCGCCAGCAGCTTGCTGACAGGGGGCGAATACGAGCAGTACGTC.

This clonotype was recorded many times. The J gene is TRBJ1-5, the V gene TRBV6-1, with 9 bases fitting TRBD1. CDR1 and CDR2 from the germline V gene are MNHNS and SASEGT. Losses at the gene ends were 4 bases for V and 2 bases for J; bases not matched to a gene: 3. The length of the CDR3 is 15 residues. The CDR3 DNA follows: TGTGCCAGCAGTGTAAGACAGGGGGGCAATCAGCCCCAGCATTTT. It translates to CASSVRQGGNQPQHF.

V is TRBV7-9 and J is TRBJ2-7; 10 nucleotides agree with TRBD2. Trimming took 5 bases from V and 3 from J; bases not matched to a gene: 4. CDR3 length: 14 amino acids. Germline values: CDR1 SEHNR, CDR2 FQNEAQ (reference sequence). CDR3 protein: CASSVPSGSYEQYF. CDR3 in DNA: TGTGCCAGCAGCGTCCCTAGCGGGAGCTACGAGCAGTACTTC.

This clonotype has just a few counts. The CDR3 region is CSVEGRRNYGYTF. The CDR3 DNA reads as TGCAGCGTTGAAGGCAGGAGAAACTATGGCTACACCTTC. The chain employs TRBV29-1 and TRBJ1-2; no firm D call. Trimming cost V 1 base and J 2 bases, with 8 bases left between them. From germline, CDR1 is SQVTM and CDR2 ANQGSEA. The length of the CDR3 is 13 residues.

The V call is TRBV20-1, the J call TRBJ2-5; D is possibly TRBD1 or TRBD2 (6 bases each). V was shortened by 1 base and J by 5 bases, with 14 bases between the two germline ends. The CDR3 consists of 14 residues. Germline values: CDR1 DFQATT, CDR2 SNEGSKA (reference sequence). DNA of the CDR3: TGCAGTGCTAGAGTCAGGGGCGGGACGGAGACCCAGTACTTC. It is translated as CSARVRGGTETQYF.

This clonotype appeared a few times. The chain has TRBV5-6 and TRBJ2-7; D could derive from TRBD1 or TRBD2 (5 bases each). CDR3 length equals 15 residues. Deletions cut 5 bases from V and 6 bases from J, with 21 bases between. Germline V lookup: CDR1 SGHDT, CDR2 YYEEEE. The CDR3 DNA sequence: TGTGCCAGCAGAATCCGGGACGCTTATACGGGCGAGCAGTACGTC. It specifies CASRIRDAYTGEQYV.

This clonotype was found a few times. V gene TRBV20-1 combines with J gene TRBJ2-1, with TRBD2 matching 9 bases. The CDR3 covers 15 residues. V lost 0 bases and J lost 13; bases outside the gene matches: 13. Germline V gene lookup returns CDR1 DFQATT and CDR2 SNEGSKA (reference sequence). In DNA, the CDR3 is TGCAGTGCTAGAGATTTGGTTAGCGGGAGATCGGCTCAGTTCTTC. Translating it yields CSARDLVSGRSAQFF.

This clonotype has a count of ten or more. The chain couples TRBV7-9 to TRBJ2-3; 8 bases line up with TRBD2. CDR1 is SEHNR and CDR2 is FQNEAQ in the germline V gene (reference sequence). This CDR3 spans 15 amino acids. The junction had 8 bases not matched to a gene; V was cut back by 3 bases and J by 6 bases. CDR3 nucleotide sequence: TGTGCCAGCAGCTTTTTAGCGGGGAGAACGGATACGCAGTATTTT. Its translation is CASSFLAGRTDTQYF.

This clonotype was seen repeatedly, ten times or more. As DNA, the CDR3 is TGCGCCAGCAGCCAAGATCGGGCGGTGGGTGAGCAGTTCTTC. It translates to CASSQDRAVGEQFF. The rearrangement links TRBV4-3 to TRBJ2-1; D is unclear. The CDR3 extends over 14 amino acids. Trimming pared 0 bases from V and 9 bases from J, leaving 12 bases between. Germline V gives CDR1 LGHNA, CDR2 YSLEER.